Reported below is one T cell receptor beta chain. The target antigen is unknown. The sample originates from a study of response to subunit inactivated influenza vaccine. Using its own MiXCR run on the RT-PCR reads, TCRdb lists one record per CDR3 protein. This sample has more than 700,000 distinct CDR3 sequences, with roughly 20% found just once. The CDR3 totals 15 residues. V lost 9 bases and J lost 0, with 17 bases in between. Germline V gene sequence: CDR1 LNHDA, CDR2 SQIVND (reference sequence). Overall study results and limits: Authors suggested few new T cells are recruited by each seasonal influenza vaccination.

The source material was PBMCs from blood, sampled 5 to 6 days after vaccination. The rearrangement links TRBV19 to TRBJ2-5; D may be TRBD1 (5 bases). The receptor was isolated from a man aged 50-59 years who received an inactivated influenza vaccine. The CDR3 region has the DNA TGTGCCAGCAGGGATTTAACCGCGTACCAAGAGACCCAGTACTTC. It specifies CASRDLTAYQETQYF.